This TCR beta chain comes out of a study of shared T cell receptors in the human thymus. The protocol was immunoSEQ multiplex PCR, while the TCRdb copy is restricted to in-frame clones and leaves out a portion. This sample has more than 550,000 clones, with more than 70% found just once. The CDR3 runs to 13 residues. CDR1 GTSNPN and CDR2 SVGIG come from the germline V gene (reference sequence). The junction had 4 bases not matched to a gene; V was cut back by 2 bases and J by 3 bases. The same specimen was also included in a second study, on human thymus T cells.

The sequenced sample consisted of thymocytes. The chain is built from TRBV30 and TRBJ2-7, with 7 bases that match TRBD1. This sequence originates from a boy under two years old with a congenital heart defect. Here the CDR3 DNA reads TGTGCCTGGAGTAGACAGGGTAACTACGAGCAGTACTTC. As protein: CAWSRQGNYEQYF.